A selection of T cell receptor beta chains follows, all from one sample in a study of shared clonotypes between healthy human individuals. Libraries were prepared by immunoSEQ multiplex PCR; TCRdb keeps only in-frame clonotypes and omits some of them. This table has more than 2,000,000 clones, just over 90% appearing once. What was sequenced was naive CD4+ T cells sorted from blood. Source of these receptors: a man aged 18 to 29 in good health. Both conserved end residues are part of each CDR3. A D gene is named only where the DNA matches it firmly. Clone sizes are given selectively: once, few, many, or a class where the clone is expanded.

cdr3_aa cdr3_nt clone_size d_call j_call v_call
CASSYRSLGGLYEQYF TGTGCCAGCAGTTACAGGAGTTTAGGGGGCCTTTACGAGCAGTACTTC NA TRBD1 TRBJ2-7 TRBV6-6
CASSYNRATDTQYF TGTGCCAGCAGTTACAACAGGGCAACAGATACGCAGTATTTT NA NA TRBJ2-3 TRBV6-6
CASSKDSPSGANVLTF TGTGCCAGCAGCAAGGACAGTCCCTCTGGGGCCAACGTCCTGACTTTC once NA TRBJ2-6 TRBV5-4
CASSIDTRSSYNSPLHF TGTGCCAGTAGTATAGACACAAGGAGCTCCTATAATTCACCCCTCCACTTT NA NA TRBJ1-6 TRBV19
CASSDRDRGLGTYEQYF TGTGCCAGCAGCGACCGGGACAGGGGACTCGGGACCTACGAGCAGTACTTC NA TRBD1 TRBJ2-7 TRBV28
CSVKAGTSTDTQYF TGCAGCGTTAAAGCGGGGACTAGCACAGATACGCAGTATTTT NA TRBD2 TRBJ2-3 TRBV29-1
CASSGQATNYGYTF TGTGCCAGCAGTGGACAGGCTACTAACTATGGCTACACCTTC NA TRBD1 TRBJ1-2 TRBV27
CASSLAFAGASSEQYF TGCGCCAGCAGCTTGGCCTTTGCGGGAGCATCAAGTGAGCAGTACTTC NA TRBD2 TRBJ2-7 TRBV5-1
CASSSESYTEAFF TGTGCCAGCAGCTCCGAGAGTTACACTGAAGCTTTCTTT NA NA TRBJ1-1 TRBV11-2
CASGGYTF TGTGCCAGTGGGGGCTACACCTTC few NA TRBJ1-2 TRBV28
CASSRSRASSYNEQFF TGTGCCAGCAGCCGGTCCAGGGCGAGCTCCTACAATGAGCAGTTCTTC NA NA TRBJ2-1 TRBV7-2
CASTNRESSTDTQYF TGTGCCAGCACCAACAGGGAGTCTAGCACAGATACGCAGTATTTT once NA TRBJ2-3 TRBV2
CASSIEAGSSYEQYF TGTGCCAGTAGTATTGAGGCTGGCAGTTCCTACGAGCAGTACTTC NA NA TRBJ2-7 TRBV19
CASSLAGDTDTQYF TGCGCCAGCAGCTTGGCGGGCGATACAGATACGCAGTATTTT NA NA TRBJ2-3 TRBV5-1
CAWSLLAEKLFF TGTGCCTGGAGTCTGTTAGCGGAAAAACTGTTTTTT NA NA TRBJ1-4 TRBV30
CASSLGQFREQYF TGTGCCAGTAGTCTAGGACAGTTCAGAGAGCAGTACTTC NA NA TRBJ2-7 TRBV19
CASSPSQRSTDTQYF TGTGCCAGCAGTCCATCTCAGCGGTCCACAGATACGCAGTATTTT once NA TRBJ2-3 TRBV6-6
CASSLVGWSTGDEQFF TGTGCCAGCAGCTTAGTTGGGTGGAGTACCGGCGATGAGCAGTTCTTC NA NA TRBJ2-1 TRBV7-9
CASSLVAGLNTEAFF TGTGCCAGCAGCTTAGTAGCAGGCCTGAACACTGAAGCTTTCTTT NA NA TRBJ1-1 TRBV7-2
CASSGSLDSYEQYF TGTGCCAGCAGTGGGAGCCTAGACTCCTACGAGCAGTACTTC NA NA TRBJ2-7 TRBV2
CASSPRGTGYNSPLHF TGTGCCAGCAGTCCCCGCGGGACCGGTTATAATTCACCCCTCCACTTT NA NA TRBJ1-6 TRBV7-9
CASSYRGVGRRETQYF TGTGCCAGCAGCTATCGCGGGGTGGGGCGCCGGGAGACCCAGTACTTC NA NA TRBJ2-5 TRBV5-6
CASSLEGTGIRGYTF TGTGCCAGCAGCTTGGAGGGTACAGGGATAAGGGGCTACACCTTC once NA TRBJ1-2 TRBV5-4
CASSLVLGNSEAFF TGCGCCAGCAGCTTGGTTCTGGGAAACTCTGAAGCTTTCTTT NA NA TRBJ1-1 TRBV5-1
CASSPRGQGSAGELFF TGTGCCAGCAGCCCTAGGGGACAGGGGTCGGCCGGGGAGCTGTTTTTT NA TRBD1 TRBJ2-2 TRBV7-2
CASSLDAGGQFF TGCGCCAGCAGCTTGGATGCGGGAGGGCAGTTCTTC NA TRBD2 TRBJ2-1 TRBV5-1
CASRPTRDEQYF TGTGCCAGCAGACCGACTAGAGACGAGCAGTACTTC once NA TRBJ2-7 TRBV28
CASSWTNRNTEAFF TGTGCCAGCAGCTGGACAAACCGGAACACTGAAGCTTTCTTT NA NA TRBJ1-1 TRBV6-5
CASSVGTGAETQYF TGTGCCAGCAGTGTGGGGACAGGGGCCGAGACCCAGTACTTC NA TRBD1 TRBJ2-5 TRBV6-1
CASSVRRADTQYF TGTGCCAGCAGTGTACGCCGCGCAGATACGCAGTATTTT NA NA TRBJ2-3 TRBV6-1
CASSRGQLMNTEAFF TGCGCCAGCAGCAGGGGACAATTAATGAACACTGAAGCTTTCTTT NA NA TRBJ1-1 TRBV5-1
CASYQGGDGNTIYF TGTGCCAGTTACCAGGGCGGTGATGGAAACACCATATATTTT NA NA TRBJ1-3 TRBV19
CASSLFPGTIPGELFF TGTGCCAGCAGTTTATTTCCCGGGACTATCCCCGGGGAGCTGTTTTTT NA TRBD2 TRBJ2-2 TRBV27
CASGLDISNEKLFF TGTGCCAGCGGGTTGGACATCTCGAATGAAAAACTGTTTTTT once NA TRBJ1-4 TRBV9
CSAREDGEQYF TGCAGTGCTAGGGAGGACGGTGAGCAGTACTTC once NA TRBJ2-7 TRBV20-1
CASSLESGQGSYEQYF TGTGCCAGCAGCTTAGAGTCGGGACAGGGCTCCTACGAGCAGTACTTC NA TRBD1 TRBJ2-7 TRBV7-2
CASSHPGTGETQYF TGCGCCAGCAGCCACCCCGGGACGGGGGAGACCCAGTACTTC NA NA TRBJ2-5 TRBV5-1
CASSRSVVNTEAFF TGTGCCAGCAGTAGGTCCGTTGTGAACACTGAAGCTTTCTTT NA NA TRBJ1-1 TRBV6-6
CAWSTGLAGGLKNIQYF TGTGCCTGGAGTACGGGACTAGCGGGAGGGCTGAAAAACATTCAGTACTTC once TRBD2 TRBJ2-4 TRBV30
CASSLGRNTEAFF TGTGCCAGCTCACTAGGACGGAACACTGAAGCTTTCTTT few NA TRBJ1-1 TRBV18
CASSSPGQRGGGYTF TGTGCCAGCAGTTCGCCGGGACAGCGAGGCGGGGGCTACACCTTC NA TRBD1 TRBJ1-2 TRBV28